Each of the 30 T cell receptor beta chains below was sequenced from the same sample in a study of Ad26.COV2.S vaccination and SARS-CoV-2 variants. The data were produced by immunoSEQ multiplex PCR, yet TCRdb's version contains in-frame clones alone and is incomplete. The sample records 350,000 to 500,000 clones, about nine tenths being singletons. The treatment here: about 20 received Ad26.COV2.S at low or high dose, single or two shots; five or six received placebo; per-sample allocation not given. All samples were drawn on day 63, counting from the first vaccine or placebo injection. The sequencing used peripheral blood, collected in a trial of Ad26.COV2.S vaccine versus placebo. Every receptor here comes from a person between 18 and 65 years old who received the Ad26.COV2.S COVID-19 vaccine or a placebo.

The CDR3 DNA is TGCGCCAGCAGCCAAGAGAGGGGCTATTCGTCAGTCATTCAGTACTTC. Its translation is CASSQERGYSSVIQYF. V and J are TRBV4-3 and TRBJ2-4; D tentatively reads TRBD1 or TRBD2 (5 bases each). From germline, CDR1 is LGHNA and CDR2 YSLEER. Between the trimmed V and J ends, which lost 0 bases and 9 bases, there was a span of 18 bases. The CDR3 runs 16 residues.

This chain uses TRBV6-5 with TRBJ1-2; TRBD1 agrees at 10 bases. The V gene's germline CDR1 is MNHEY and CDR2 SVGAGI. The CDR3 consists of 16 residues. V lost 0 bases and J lost 4; bases outside the gene matches: 5. The CDR3 DNA sequence: TGTGCCAGCAGTTACTCGGGGACAGGGGATCGCTATGGCTACACCTTC. Amino acid sequence: CASSYSGTGDRYGYTF.

V and J are TRBV18 and TRBJ1-2, with D unclear. The length of the CDR3 is 14 residues. Looked up from germline, CDR1 is KGHSH and CDR2 is LQKENI. V lost 2 bases and J lost 5, with 12 bases in between. CDR3 sequence reads: CASSPKETRYGYTF. For the CDR3, the DNA is TGTGCCAGCTCACCAAAGGAGACTCGGTATGGCTACACCTTC.

The chain has TRBV5-8 and TRBJ2-1; D could derive from TRBD1 or TRBD2 (6 bases each). The V gene's germline CDR1 is SGHTS and CDR2 YDEGEE. V was pared by 7 bases and J by 13 bases, with 21 bases between. This CDR3 spans 13 amino acids. Written as DNA, the CDR3 is TGTGCCAGCCAGCTTGGGACACCGGGGGATCAGTTCTTC. Encoded protein: CASQLGTPGDQFF.

This chain links TRBV28 with TRBJ1-1, with D perhaps matching TRBD1 (6 bases). Germline lookup yields CDR1 MDHEN and CDR2 SYDVKM. The V and J ends lost 2 bases and 1 base respectively, with 14 bases between them. The CDR3 sequence is 16 residues long. The CDR3 loop is CASSLHRADQNTEAFF. The CDR3, as DNA: TGTGCCAGCAGTTTACACAGGGCGGATCAGAACACTGAAGCTTTCTTT.

The chain combines TRBV9 with TRBJ2-2, with 10 bases that match TRBD2. Germline assignment: CDR1 SGDLS and CDR2 YYNGEE. V was pared by 0 bases and J by 5 bases, with 4 bases of the junction left unmatched. The CDR3 runs to 16 residues. The CDR3 bases are TGTGCCAGCAGCGTAGTAGCGGGAGGAAGTACCGGGGAGCTGTTTTTT. This codes for CASSVVAGGSTGELFF.

Only a few counts were recorded for this clone. The V call is TRBV6-5, the J call TRBJ1-6, with TRBD1 matching over 8 bases. The trim removed 0 bases at V and 10 bases at J, leaving 5 bases unmatched. There are 15 residues in the CDR3. Germline-derived CDR1 and CDR2 are MNHEY and SVGAGI. The CDR3 is CASSYSSQGDSPLHF. The CDR3 region has the DNA TGTGCCAGCAGTTACTCGTCACAGGGGGACTCACCCCTCCACTTT.

The chain couples TRBV6-2 or TRBV6-3 to TRBJ2-7, with TRBD2 as a possible D gene (5 bases). Trimming stripped 0 bases from V and 12 bases from J, with 9 bases between. CDR1 is MNHEY and CDR2 is SVGEGT in the germline V gene. The CDR3 length is 11 residues. The CDR3 reads CASSYSSGLYF. The DNA for the CDR3 is TGTGCCAGCAGTTACTCCTCCGGACTGTACTTC.

This chain uses TRBV5-1 with TRBJ1-1, with 9 bases lining up with TRBD1. Germline CDR1 SGHRS, CDR2 YFSETQ. The CDR3 contains 16 residues. The junction had 10 bases not matched to a gene; V was cut back by 7 bases and J by 0 bases. CDR3 region: CASCPGTGIMNTEAFF. CDR3 sequence (DNA): TGCGCCAGCTGTCCCGGGACAGGGATAATGAACACTGAAGCTTTCTTT. Together with reference TRBV5-1 and TRBJ1-1, the CDR3 gives the full variable domain: KAGVTQTPRYLIKTRGQQVTLSCSPISGHRSVSWYQQTPGQGLQFLFEYFSETQRNKGNFPGRFSGRQFSNSRSEMNVSTLELGDSALYLCASCPGTGIMNTEAFFGQGTRLTVV.

The V call is TRBV6-6, the J call TRBJ1-4, with no clear D. The CDR3 has 10 residues. The V and J ends lost 8 bases and 8 bases respectively, with 6 bases between them. Germline V gene data show CDR1 as MNHNY and CDR2 as SVGAGI (reference sequence). This chain's CDR3 is CASYREKLFF. DNA of the CDR3: TGTGCCAGCTATCGGGAAAAACTGTTTTTT.

The chain uses TRBV7-8 and TRBJ2-1, with no clear D. Per the germline V gene, CDR1 is SGHVS and CDR2 is FQNEAQ. The CDR3 has 13 residues. CDR3 protein: CGFEASSYNEQFF. The CDR3 DNA follows: TGTGGGTTCGAGGCTAGCTCCTACAATGAGCAGTTCTTC.

This clone was seen a single time. V and J are TRBV7-6 and TRBJ2-3, with TRBD1 matching 8 bases. This CDR3 contains 16 residues. In germline, CDR1 is SGHVS, CDR2 FNYEAQ. Trimming cost V 4 bases and J 4 bases; bases outside gene matches: 10. The chain's CDR3 is CASSSSTGALPDTQYF. The CDR3 DNA reads as TGTGCCAGCAGCTCCTCGACAGGGGCCCTCCCAGATACGCAGTATTTT. Full variable domain (rest looked up from reference TRBV7-6 and TRBJ2-3): GAGVSQSPRYKVTKRGQDVALRCDPISGHVSLYWYRQALGQGPEFLTYFNYEAQQDKSGLPNDRFSAERPEGSISTLTIQRTEQRDSAMYRCASSSSTGALPDTQYFGPGTRLTVL.

The chain joins TRBV2 to TRBJ2-3, with a possible D match to TRBD2 (5 bases). The V and J ends lost 6 bases and 7 bases respectively, with 26 bases between them. Looked up from germline, CDR1 is SNHLY and CDR2 is FYNNEI. The CDR3 contains 17 residues. The CDR3 bases are TGTGCCAGCAGGAGCGGAGGTAGCTTTGAGACGATCTATACGCAGTATTTT. It codes for CASRSGGSFETIYTQYF.

This chain links TRBV28 with TRBJ2-4; D is uncertain. This CDR3 is built from 15 residues. Germline V gene sequence: CDR1 MDHEN, CDR2 SYDVKM. V lost 5 bases, J lost 0 bases, and 11 bases lay in between. The CDR3, as DNA: TGTGCCAGCAGTCCCCCTGCGCTAGCCAAAAACATTCAGTACTTC. Its translation is CASSPPALAKNIQYF.

CDR3 amino acids: CASSFTGTAFYGYTF. CDR3 in DNA: TGTGCCAGCAGCTTTACCGGGACAGCCTTCTATGGCTACACCTTC. This sequence joins TRBV5-4 and TRBJ1-2; 7 nucleotides align to TRBD1. Trimming at V came to 2 bases and at J to 4 bases, leaving 8 bases not matched to a gene. The CDR3 extends over 15 amino acids. Germline V gene lookup returns CDR1 SGHNT and CDR2 YYREEE (reference sequence).

The genes are TRBV11-2 and TRBJ2-5; TRBD1 matches 8 bases. The V and J ends lost 0 bases and 4 bases, in that order; junction bases with no gene match: 10. The CDR3 has 17 residues. Germline loops: CDR1 SGHAT, CDR2 FQNNGV. Here the CDR3 reads CASSLDQGRGLLETQYF. The CDR3 region has the DNA TGTGCCAGCAGCTTAGATCAAGGCAGGGGGCTCTTAGAGACCCAGTACTTC.

Points on this clone: Other DNA sequences in the same sample also yield this CDR3. The chain combines TRBV7-9 with TRBJ2-7; 7 bases align to TRBD1. The J segment lost 3 bases and the V segment lost 5 bases, leaving 10 bases of the junction unmatched. The CDR3 totals 15 residues. CDR1 and CDR2 from the germline V gene are SEHNR and FQNEAQ (reference sequence). In DNA form, the CDR3 reads TGTGCCAGCAGCCCCCGGGACAGACCTTACTACGAGCAGTACTTC. This codes for CASSPRDRPYYEQYF.

Comments on this clone: Other nucleotide sequences from this sample produce the same CDR3. V is TRBV5-4 and J is TRBJ1-3, with D tentatively TRBD1 (5 bases). Trimming took off 0 bases at V and 3 bases at J, with 10 bases between the two ends. The CDR3 sequence is 15 residues long. Germline CDR1 SGHNT, CDR2 YYREEE (reference sequence). The CDR3 DNA follows: TGTGCCAGCAGCTTGGGGGGCGCGAGTGGAAACACCATATATTTT. Translation gives CASSLGGASGNTIYF.

The chain uses TRBV4-1 and TRBJ1-2; perhaps TRBD1 as D (6 bases). Trimming pared 5 bases from V and 3 bases from J, leaving 13 bases between. The CDR3 length is 14 residues. The V gene's germline CDR1 is MGHRA and CDR2 YSYEKL. Here the CDR3 reads CASSAQGSDYGYTF. The CDR3 DNA sequence: TGCGCCAGCAGCGCTCAGGGGTCGGACTATGGCTACACCTTC.

The chain recombines TRBV19 with TRBJ1-5; D is undetermined. Trimming left V 6 bases short and J 3 bases short, with 21 bases between. The CDR3 has 17 amino acids. Germline CDR1 and CDR2: LNHDA and SQIVND (reference sequence). The CDR3 region has the DNA TGTGCCAGTAGCACCCAGTCGGGAGGGAGGGTCAATCAGCCCCAGCATTTT. As protein: CASSTQSGGRVNQPQHF.

On this clone: This same CDR3 is encoded by further DNA sequences in the sample. The chain couples TRBV18 to TRBJ1-5; tentative D call: TRBD1 (5 bases). The CDR3 spans 14 residues. Per germline, CDR1 KGHSH and CDR2 LQKENI. The V and J ends lost 2 bases and 0 bases respectively, with 5 bases between them. The CDR3 bases are TGTGCCAGCTCACCAGGGACTAGCAATCAGCCCCAGCATTTT. Its translation: CASSPGTSNQPQHF.

The chain joins TRBV28 to TRBJ2-7; no definite D call. V lost 1 base and J 2 bases, leaving 9 bases between the germline ends. The CDR3 runs 14 residues. Germline CDR1 is MDHEN and CDR2 is SYDVKM. As DNA, the CDR3 is TGTGCCAGCAGTTTATCCGGCCAGACCTACGAGCAGTACTTC. It is translated as CASSLSGQTYEQYF.

This chain uses TRBV18 with TRBJ2-1; 16 bases match TRBD2. The CDR3 consists of 16 residues. Germline CDR1 KGHSH, CDR2 LQKENI. V dropped 2 bases and J dropped 10; count of bases not matched to a gene: 5. This chain's CDR3 is CASSPTGTSGRGEQFF. Here the CDR3 DNA reads TGTGCCAGCTCACCAACCGGGACTAGCGGGAGGGGGGAGCAGTTCTTC.

The chain links TRBV7-9 to TRBJ1-4, with a weak D call TRBD1 (6 bases). Germline lookup yields CDR1 SEHNR and CDR2 FQNEAQ (reference sequence). V was shortened by 3 bases and J by 8 bases, with 13 bases between the two germline ends. This CDR3 is built from 14 residues. CDR3 DNA: TGTGCCAGCAGCTTGGTTCAGGGGCGGGAAAAACTGTTTTTT. Amino acids: CASSLVQGREKLFF.

The V and J genes are TRBV5-1 and TRBJ2-7, with D possibly being TRBD1 (6 bases). The CDR3 consists of 14 residues. Germline values: CDR1 SGHRS, CDR2 YFSETQ. V lost 2 bases and J 2 bases, leaving 11 bases between the germline ends. CDR3 residues: CASSFGTPTYEQYF. CDR3 sequence (DNA): TGCGCCAGCAGCTTTGGGACACCAACCTACGAGCAGTACTTC.

The chain employs TRBV3-1 (or the pseudogene TRBV3-2) and TRBJ1-2; D unresolved. This CDR3 contains 15 residues. CDR1 LGHDT and CDR2 YNNKEL come from the germline V gene (reference sequence). The ends were cut back, 0 bases at V and 4 bases at J, with 12 bases in the middle. The CDR3 sequence is CASSQDPQLVYGYTF. Here the CDR3 DNA reads TGTGCCAGCAGCCAAGATCCCCAGCTGGTCTATGGCTACACCTTC.

The rearrangement links TRBV29-1 to TRBJ2-1, with a possible D match to TRBD2 (6 bases). CDR3 length: 12 amino acids. V was clipped by 6 bases and J by 4 bases, with 10 bases between them. Germline V gene sequence: CDR1 SQVTM, CDR2 ANQGSEA. CDR3: CSVGGDYNEQFF. The CDR3 region has the DNA TGCAGCGTCGGGGGTGATTACAATGAGCAGTTCTTC.

V gene TRBV20-1 combines with J gene TRBJ2-7; 8 bases map to TRBD2. V shed 3 bases, J shed 0 bases, and the junction held 4 bases outside the gene matches. This CDR3 is 14 amino acids long. Germline assignment: CDR1 DFQATT and CDR2 SNEGSKA (reference sequence). The CDR3 here is CSASSGTSSYEQYF. The CDR3 region has the DNA TGCAGTGCTAGTAGCGGGACCTCCTCCTACGAGCAGTACTTC.

The chain couples TRBV6-4 to TRBJ2-5; D unresolved. CDR3 length: 13 residues. Trimming shortened V by 0 bases and J by 5 bases, and 7 bases separated the two germline ends. The V gene's germline CDR1 is MRHNA and CDR2 SNTAGT. The CDR3 nucleotides are TGTGCCAGCAGTGACTCCATCGGGGAGACCCAGTACTTC. It specifies CASSDSIGETQYF.

The J gene is TRBJ2-3, the V gene TRBV27, with 11 bases aligning to TRBD2. The CDR3 consists of 16 residues. Germline V lookup: CDR1 MNHEY, CDR2 SMNVEV (reference sequence). With 5 bases clipped from V and 2 bases from J, the junction kept 6 bases outside the gene matches. The CDR3 DNA sequence: TGTGCCAGCAGTCATATAGCGGGAGGGATCACAGATACGCAGTATTTT. Amino acid sequence: CASSHIAGGITDTQYF.